The 19 T cell receptor beta chains given below trace back to one sample, sequenced in a study of CD8 T cells in Susac syndrome. The RNA, roughly 0.45 to 1 ug, was put through reverse transcription using random hexamers. TCRdb used MiXCR to reprocess the immunoSEQ multiplex PCR reads, holding one entry per CDR3 protein. The sample comprises more than 100,000 distinct CDR3 sequences, 85% to 95% of which are singletons, and around 0.27% rests with the top ten. Sequencing used CD8+ T cells from PBMCs. The receptor source for this set is a human donor with Susac syndrome.

The chain links TRBV12-3 or TRBV12-4 to TRBJ2-1, with TRBD2 matching 12 bases. The CDR3 extends over 15 amino acids. V was clipped by 7 bases and J by 8 bases; unmatched bases: 9. The CDR3 loop reads CASNARTSGEHEQFF. For the CDR3, the DNA is TGTGCCAGCAATGCCCGGACTAGCGGGGAGCATGAGCAGTTCTTC.

The chain carries TRBV20-1 and TRBJ1-5; D remains ambiguous. Germline V lookup: CDR1 DFQATT, CDR2 SNEGSKA (reference sequence). Trimming removed 3 bases from V and 3 bases from J, with 18 bases in between. The CDR3 is 16 residues long. The CDR3 here is CSASEWHRSLNQPQHF. As DNA, the CDR3 is TGCAGTGCTAGCGAATGGCACCGGAGCCTCAATCAGCCCCAGCATTTT.

The chain uses TRBV29-1 and TRBJ2-3, with 13 bases lining up with TRBD2. Germline CDR1 is SQVTM and CDR2 is ANQGSEA. This CDR3 has 14 residues. V lost 6 bases to trimming and J lost 6 bases; unmatched junction nucleotides: 6. CDR3 region: CSVELAGGPDTQYF. The CDR3 DNA sequence: TGCAGCGTGGAACTAGCGGGGGGGCCGGATACGCAGTATTTT.

This chain joins TRBV7-3 and TRBJ1-6, with unresolved D. The CDR3 has 13 amino acids. Germline V gene sequence: CDR1 SGHTA, CDR2 FQGTGA. V was trimmed by 6 bases and J by 7 bases, leaving 10 bases between them. This CDR3 reads CASSLAPNSPLHF. The CDR3, as DNA: TGTGCCAGCAGTCTAGCTCCGAATTCACCCCTCCACTTT. Filled out from reference TRBV7-3 and TRBJ1-6, the complete variable domain reads GAGVSQTPSNKVTEKGKYVELRCDPISGHTALYWYRQSLGQGPEFLIYFQGTGAADDSGLPNDRFFAVRPEGSVSTLKIQRTERGDSAVYLCASSLAPNSPLHFGNGTRLTVT.

CDR3 residues: CASSGPAGRNGYTF. The CDR3 nucleotides read TGTGCCAGCAGCGGACCGGCGGGGAGAAATGGCTACACCTTC. The gene calls are TRBV9 and TRBJ1-2; D ambiguous. The germline V and J ends were trimmed by 3 bases and 6 bases, with 15 bases remaining between them. Germline assignment: CDR1 SGDLS and CDR2 YYNGEE. There are 14 residues in the CDR3.

This chain joins TRBV25-1 and TRBJ1-3, with D possibly TRBD1 on 6 matching bases. Germline CDR1 is MGHDK and CDR2 is SYGVNS. The length of the CDR3 is 16 residues. Trimming stripped 7 bases from V and 0 bases from J, with 16 bases between. CDR3 sequence (DNA): TGTGCCAGCATGGGAGGGGGGCTAAGCTCTGGAAACACCATATATTTT. Translating it yields CASMGGGLSSGNTIYF.

The J gene is TRBJ2-1, the V gene TRBV29-1; no definite D call. The germline V gene encodes CDR1 SQVTM and CDR2 ANQGSEA. This CDR3 has 13 residues. Deletions cut 0 bases from V and 8 bases from J, with 11 bases between. The CDR3 DNA follows: TGCAGCGTTGAAGATCAGAAGTCCTATGAGCAGTTCTTC. It yields the protein CSVEDQKSYEQFF.

This chain connects TRBV4-1 to TRBJ2-3; 11 bases align to TRBD2. V lost 3 bases, J lost 3 bases, and 11 bases stayed unmatched. The V gene's germline CDR1 is MGHRA and CDR2 YSYEKL. This CDR3 has 18 amino acids. In DNA, the CDR3 is TGCGCCAGCAGCCAGTCGAGAATAGCGGGGGGGCCAACAGATACGCAGTATTTT. It specifies CASSQSRIAGGPTDTQYF.

This CDR3 is CASSPLGAGSDTQYF. CDR3 bases: TGTGCCAGCAGCCCTTTGGGAGCGGGGTCAGATACGCAGTATTTT. V is TRBV12-3 or TRBV12-4 and J is TRBJ2-3; 7 nucleotides match TRBD2. J gave up 4 bases and V 6 bases, and 10 bases lay outside the gene matches. This CDR3 comprises 15 residues.

This rearrangement joins TRBV23-1 to TRBJ1-2, with D maybe TRBD1 (5 bases). TRBV23-1 is annotated as an ORF whose role is uncertain. V shed 6 bases and J shed 0 bases, with 14 bases lying between them. This CDR3 contains 15 residues. CDR3 in amino acids: CASRGRRRTNYGYTF. The CDR3 DNA reads TGCGCCAGCAGGGGACGCCGGAGGACTAACTATGGCTACACCTTC.

The chain joins TRBV5-6 to TRBJ2-3; 11 nucleotides match TRBD2. Germline assignment: CDR1 SGHDT and CDR2 YYEEEE. With V trimmed by 4 bases and J by 3 bases, 4 bases remained unmatched. CDR3 length: 15 residues. CDR3 nucleotides: TGTGCCAGCAGCCCCGGGACTAGCGGTACAGATACGCAGTATTTT. Protein sequence: CASSPGTSGTDTQYF.

The chain employs TRBV14 and TRBJ2-5; D possibly corresponds to TRBD1 (5 bases). Germline values: CDR1 SGHDN, CDR2 FVKESK. This CDR3 has 17 residues. V lost 1 base and J 4 bases, leaving 19 bases between the germline ends. This chain's CDR3 is CASSQVSKGRARETQYF. In nucleotides, the CDR3 is TGTGCCAGCAGCCAAGTCTCCAAGGGCAGGGCGCGAGAGACCCAGTACTTC.

This clonotype has a single count. This chain uses TRBV20-1 with TRBJ2-1; D remains ambiguous. CDR1 is DFQATT, CDR2 SNEGSKA, per germline (reference sequence). Trimming cost V 3 bases and J 0 bases, with 30 bases left between them. The CDR3 contains 21 residues. The CDR3 loop reads CSASSIAGPRSTYSSYNEQFF. CDR3 coding DNA: TGCAGTGCTAGCAGTATTGCCGGACCCCGAAGTACATACAGCTCCTACAATGAGCAGTTCTTC.

The chain uses TRBV29-1 and TRBJ1-1, with no clear D. V was clipped by 4 bases and J by 1 base, with 7 bases between them. Germline assignment: CDR1 SQVTM and CDR2 ANQGSEA. The CDR3 has 12 residues. Written as DNA, the CDR3 is TGCAGCGTTGTCGGACGGAACACTGAAGCTTTCTTT. It codes for CSVVGRNTEAFF.

This clonotype was detected once. V gene TRBV5-4 combines with J gene TRBJ1-1; D call uncertain. CDR1 SGHNT and CDR2 YYREEE come from the germline V gene (reference sequence). Trimming left V 0 bases short and J 7 bases short, with 7 bases between. CDR3 length: 12 amino acids. CDR3 nucleotides: TGTGCCAGCAGCTTGGATTATGATGAAGCTTTCTTT. It specifies CASSLDYDEAFF.

The chain employs TRBV30 and TRBJ2-1; 7 nucleotides match TRBD1. J was trimmed by 9 bases and V by 1 base; bases with no gene match: 9. The CDR3 contains 14 residues. Germline CDR1 GTSNPN, CDR2 SVGIG (reference sequence). CDR3 sequence reads: CAWSDTGTVPEQFF. As DNA, the CDR3 is TGTGCCTGGAGTGATACGGGGACAGTCCCTGAGCAGTTCTTC.

V gene TRBV6-5 combines with J gene TRBJ1-1, with D possibly matching TRBD1 (5 bases). The CDR3 covers 15 residues. Trimming removed 2 bases at V and 4 bases at J, with 14 bases between. Germline V gene lookup returns CDR1 MNHEY and CDR2 SVGAGI. CDR3 region: CASSYGREAGTEAFF. CDR3 nucleotides: TGTGCCAGCAGTTACGGCAGGGAAGCGGGCACTGAAGCTTTCTTT.

This clonotype was recorded only once. This chain links TRBV4-1 with TRBJ1-2, with TRBD1 matching 7 bases. V dropped 3 bases and J dropped 7; count of bases not matched to a gene: 11. The CDR3 has 15 residues. CDR1 and CDR2 from the germline V gene are MGHRA and YSYEKL. CDR3 nucleotide sequence: TGCGCCAGCAGCCAGACTGGGACAGACTTCGGTGGCTACACCTTC. This codes for CASSQTGTDFGGYTF.

The CDR3 sequence: CATSRDHTNYGYTF. CDR3 bases: TGTGCCACCAGCAGAGATCACACTAACTATGGCTACACCTTC. The J gene is TRBJ1-2, the V gene TRBV15; D not certain. The V and J ends lost 0 bases and 0 bases respectively, with 5 bases between them. Looked up from germline, CDR1 is LNHNV and CDR2 is YYDKDF (reference sequence). The CDR3 length is 14 residues.